What follows are 25 T cell receptor beta chains derived from one specimen sequenced in a study of technical replicates of blood from several donors. Sequencing was performed with immunoSEQ multiplex PCR; in TCRdb, only in-frame clones are kept and a portion is missing. This sample carries about 100,000 clones, around 96% of them seen once, and the ten largest clones take more than 0.2%. Sequenced: T cells isolated from PBMCs. Receptors were obtained from a human donor in good health.

The chain uses TRBV5-4 and TRBJ1-3, with 9 positions matching TRBD1. CDR3 length equals 15 residues. Germline V gives CDR1 SGHNT, CDR2 YYREEE (reference sequence). Trimming cost V 4 bases and J 2 bases; bases outside gene matches: 4. The CDR3 protein is CASSEDRGPGNTIYF. The DNA for the CDR3 is TGTGCCAGCAGCGAGGACAGGGGCCCTGGAAACACCATATATTTT.

The chain is built from TRBV5-8 and TRBJ1-5; 8 positions match TRBD1. Germline trimming cut 5 bases from V and 0 bases from J; bases unmatched to any gene: 10. The germline CDR1 and CDR2 sequences are SGHTS and YDEGEE. This CDR3 is 17 amino acids long. As DNA, the CDR3 is TGTGCCAGCAGTCCTACCGGGACAGGACTTAGCAATCAGCCCCAGCATTTT. Encoded protein: CASSPTGTGLSNQPQHF.

CDR3 residues: CASSVSVGTQRGYTF. The CDR3, as DNA: TGTGCCAGCAGCGTCAGCGTGGGGACTCAGAGGGGCTACACCTTC. This chain links TRBV9 with TRBJ1-2; D possibly corresponds to TRBD1 (5 bases). CDR3 length equals 15 residues. Trimming cost V 2 bases and J 8 bases, with 19 bases left between them. Germline assignment: CDR1 SGDLS and CDR2 YYNGEE.

This clone was found once. The V and J genes are TRBV5-4 and TRBJ2-3; no reliable D call. The CDR3 is made up of 13 amino acids. CDR1 is SGHNT and CDR2 is YYREEE in the germline V gene (reference sequence). Trimming took 5 bases from V and 1 from J, leaving 8 bases between them. The CDR3 DNA reads as TGTGCCAGCAGTTTCCTCGGCACAGATACGCAGTATTTT. Protein sequence: CASSFLGTDTQYF.

The V gene is TRBV5-1, the J gene TRBJ2-3; 16 nucleotides line up with TRBD2. Trimming at V came to 4 bases and at J to 4 bases, leaving 6 bases not matched to a gene. In germline, CDR1 is SGHRS, CDR2 YFSETQ. There are 17 residues in the CDR3. The CDR3 spells CASSPGTSGRGADTQYF. CDR3 sequence (DNA): TGCGCCAGCAGCCCAGGGACTAGCGGGAGGGGAGCAGATACGCAGTATTTT.

This rearrangement joins TRBV19 to TRBJ2-7, with 7 nucleotides matching TRBD2. Germline V gene lookup returns CDR1 LNHDA and CDR2 SQIVND (reference sequence). This CDR3 is built from 15 residues. Trimming at V came to 2 bases and at J to 3 bases, leaving 7 bases not matched to a gene. This CDR3 reads CASSIPGGRSYEQYF. As DNA, the CDR3 is TGTGCCAGTAGTATACCGGGAGGACGGAGCTACGAGCAGTACTTC.

This chain uses TRBV5-6 with TRBJ2-3; 7 bases are a match to TRBD1. CDR3 size: 13 residues. With V trimmed by 4 bases and J by 4 bases, 3 bases remained unmatched. Germline CDR1 SGHDT, CDR2 YYEEEE. The CDR3: CASSKGQADTQYF. For the CDR3, the DNA is TGTGCCAGCAGCAAAGGACAGGCAGATACGCAGTATTTT.

The chain combines TRBV5-4 with TRBJ2-3; 10 bases align to TRBD2. The CDR3 is 16 residues long. CDR1 and CDR2 from the germline V gene are SGHNT and YYREEE (reference sequence). After removal of 2 bases from V and 3 bases from J, the junction contained 6 bases not matched to a gene. CDR3 nucleotides: TGTGCCAGCAGCTTTCGAGCGGGGGGGCAAACAGATACGCAGTATTTT. It specifies CASSFRAGGQTDTQYF.

The table lists this clone with many counts. The chain is built from TRBV25-1 and TRBJ1-1; 11 nucleotides align to TRBD1. The germline V gene encodes CDR1 MGHDK and CDR2 SYGVNS. The CDR3 loop spans 15 amino acids. V shed 2 bases and J 7 bases; nucleotides not matched to a gene: 6. The CDR3 DNA sequence: TGTGCCAGCAGTGAACCGGGACAGGGGGGCCTTGAAGCTTTCTTT. Translated: CASSEPGQGGLEAFF.

The J gene is TRBJ1-2, the V gene TRBV28, with D tentatively TRBD1 (5 bases). Germline V gene data show CDR1 as MDHEN and CDR2 as SYDVKM. V lost 2 bases and J lost 3, with 25 bases in between. This CDR3 region has 19 residues. The CDR3, as DNA: TGTGCCAGCAGTTTAGGGGCCCGCAGACCCGGTGTCCCCGACTATGGCTACACCTTC. Its translation: CASSLGARRPGVPDYGYTF.

This chain's CDR3 is CASSPPVTGAAGYTF. The CDR3 nucleotides are TGTGCCAGCAGTCCCCCCGTTACAGGGGCGGCCGGCTACACCTTC. This chain links TRBV6-5 with TRBJ1-2; 7 bases map to TRBD1. This CDR3 spans 15 amino acids. Germline V gene lookup returns CDR1 MNHEY and CDR2 SVGAGI. Trimming at V came to 5 bases and at J to 8 bases, leaving 14 bases not matched to a gene.

The genes are TRBV5-1 and TRBJ1-1; perhaps TRBD1 as D (6 bases). This CDR3 has 13 residues. Germline V gene sequence: CDR1 SGHRS, CDR2 YFSETQ. V was cut by 4 bases and J by 8 bases, with 15 bases left in between. CDR3 sequence reads: CASSPRTGTEAFF. The CDR3 DNA sequence: TGCGCCAGCAGCCCACGAACTGGGACAGAAGCTTTCTTT.

The genes are TRBV2 and TRBJ2-7, with 12 bases that match TRBD2. J gave up 0 bases and V 7 bases, and 1 base lay outside the gene matches. CDR3 size: 14 residues. Germline lookup yields CDR1 SNHLY and CDR2 FYNNEI. CDR3: CASKTSGSSYEQYF. In DNA form, the CDR3 reads TGTGCCAGCAAGACTAGCGGGAGCTCCTACGAGCAGTACTTC.

The chain combines TRBV7-3 with TRBJ1-1, with D tentatively TRBD1 (6 bases). In germline, CDR1 is SGHTA, CDR2 FQGTGA. The V and J ends lost 4 bases and 1 base respectively, with 7 bases between them. The CDR3 has 13 amino acids. The CDR3 reads CASSSDRNTEAFF. The CDR3, as DNA: TGTGCCAGCAGCTCGGACAGGAACACTGAAGCTTTCTTT.

The J gene is TRBJ2-7, the V gene TRBV6-5; the D is unclear. V lost 2 bases and J 0 bases, leaving 14 bases between the germline ends. This CDR3 contains 16 residues. CDR1 is MNHEY, CDR2 SVGAGI, per germline. This chain's CDR3 is CASSYLLPQSSYEQYF. CDR3 coding DNA: TGTGCCAGCAGTTACCTATTGCCGCAAAGCTCCTACGAGCAGTACTTC.

The chain uses TRBV7-6 and TRBJ2-7, with 7 bases aligning to TRBD1. Germline V CDR1 and CDR2: SGHVS, FNYEAQ. Trimming removed 2 bases from V and 4 bases from J; junction bases left unmatched: 5. This CDR3 is 14 amino acids long. The CDR3 is CASSLYGRGYEQYF. The DNA for the CDR3 is TGTGCCAGCAGCTTATACGGCAGGGGGTACGAGCAGTACTTC.

The V and J genes are TRBV7-9 and TRBJ2-1; 11 positions agree with TRBD2. With 4 bases clipped from V and 1 base from J, the junction kept 3 bases outside the gene matches. Looked up from germline, CDR1 is SEHNR and CDR2 is FQNEAQ (reference sequence). This CDR3 comprises 16 residues. The CDR3 loop is CASSYTSGRSYNEQFF. The DNA for the CDR3 is TGTGCCAGCAGCTATACTAGCGGGAGATCCTACAATGAGCAGTTCTTC.

The rearrangement uses TRBV11-2 and TRBJ2-1, with 14 nucleotides matching TRBD2. The CDR3 covers 17 residues. The germline V gene encodes CDR1 SGHAT and CDR2 FQNNGV. J lost 2 bases, V lost 3 bases, and 3 bases had no gene match. CDR3 nucleotides: TGTGCCAGCAGCTTGGGACTAGCGGGGGACGCCTACAATGAGCAGTTCTTC. Translating it yields CASSLGLAGDAYNEQFF.

The chain links TRBV5-1 to TRBJ2-6; TRBD1 might be the D (5 bases). The ends were cut back, 0 bases at V and 0 bases at J, with 10 bases in the middle. This CDR3 is 17 amino acids long. Germline V gene sequence: CDR1 SGHRS, CDR2 YFSETQ. The DNA of the CDR3 is TGCGCCAGCAGCTTGGGACAGTCTAGCTCTGGGGCCAACGTCCTGACTTTC. Translated: CASSLGQSSSGANVLTF.

The chain has TRBV7-9 and TRBJ2-2; maybe TRBD2 (5 bases). Germline V CDR1 and CDR2: SEHNR, FQNEAQ (reference sequence). The CDR3 has 16 residues. V gave up 5 bases and J gave up 3 bases, with 16 bases separating them. The chain's CDR3 is CASSPGSPRDTGELFF. The CDR3 bases are TGTGCCAGCAGCCCCGGATCCCCGCGGGACACCGGGGAGCTGTTTTTT.

The genes are TRBV5-1 and TRBJ1-1; D perhaps matches TRBD1 (5 bases). The germline gives CDR1 SGHRS, CDR2 YFSETQ. The CDR3 contains 14 residues. Trimming left V 7 bases short and J 10 bases short, with 23 bases between. This CDR3 reads CASSLAGQGSGAFF. The CDR3 nucleotides read TGCGCCAGCTCGCTGGCAGGCCAGGGTAGTGGAGCTTTCTTT.

This clone appeared a single time. The chain is built from TRBV12-5 and TRBJ1-1; 7 bases are a match to TRBD1. The V gene's germline CDR1 is LGHNT and CDR2 FRNRAP. J gave up 1 base and V 2 bases, and 10 bases lay outside the gene matches. The CDR3 runs to 17 residues. CDR3 DNA sequence: TGTGCTAGTGGTTTGCTACGGACAGGACAGCAGAACACTGAAGCTTTCTTT. Encoded protein: CASGLLRTGQQNTEAFF. The full variable domain, rest sourced from reference TRBV12-5 and TRBJ1-1, is DARVTQTPRHKVTEMGQEVTMRCQPILGHNTVFWYRQTMMQGLELLAYFRNRAPLDDSGMPKDRFSAEMPDATLATLKIQPSEPRDSAVYFCASGLLRTGQQNTEAFFGQGTRLTVV.

The chain has TRBV28 and TRBJ1-6, with D tentatively TRBD1 (5 bases). The CDR3 loop spans 16 amino acids. In germline, CDR1 is MDHEN, CDR2 SYDVKM. The V end lost 2 bases, the J end lost 9 bases, and 17 bases lay between the germline ends. CDR3 sequence: CASSLGNGQGISPLHF. CDR3 DNA: TGTGCCAGCAGTTTAGGTAACGGCCAGGGCATTTCACCCCTCCACTTT.

This sequence joins TRBV10-3 and TRBJ1-5; D is unclear. With 8 bases removed from V and 4 bases from J, the gap between germline ends came to 15 bases. The CDR3 totals 14 residues. Germline CDR1 and CDR2: ENHRY and SYGVKD. CDR3 DNA: TGTGCCATCTCTCCTTCGCCGGGAAATCAGCCCCAGCATTTT. It yields the protein CAISPSPGNQPQHF.

The CDR3 reads CASSLGPGGEKLFF. CDR3 bases: TGTGCCAGCAGCTTAGGTCCGGGAGGCGAAAAACTGTTTTTT. This chain connects TRBV11-2 to TRBJ1-4; D not resolved. The germline V gene encodes CDR1 SGHAT and CDR2 FQNNGV. The CDR3 length is 14 residues. The V and J ends lost 1 base and 8 bases respectively, with 11 bases between them.